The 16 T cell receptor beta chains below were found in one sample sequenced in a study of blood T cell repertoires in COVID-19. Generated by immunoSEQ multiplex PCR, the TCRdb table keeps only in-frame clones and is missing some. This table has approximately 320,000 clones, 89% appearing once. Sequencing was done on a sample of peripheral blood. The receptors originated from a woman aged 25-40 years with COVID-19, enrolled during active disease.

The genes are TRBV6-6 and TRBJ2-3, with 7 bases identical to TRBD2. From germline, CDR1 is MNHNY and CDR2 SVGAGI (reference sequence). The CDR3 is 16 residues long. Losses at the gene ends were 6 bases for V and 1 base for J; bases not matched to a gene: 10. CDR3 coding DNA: TGTGCCAGCAGACCCCTACCGGGGAGGGGCACAGATACGCAGTATTTT. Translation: CASRPLPGRGTDTQYF.

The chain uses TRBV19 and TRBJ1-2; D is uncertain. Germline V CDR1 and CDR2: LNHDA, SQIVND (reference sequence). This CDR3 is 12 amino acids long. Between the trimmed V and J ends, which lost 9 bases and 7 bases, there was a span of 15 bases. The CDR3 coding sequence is TGTGCCAGCAGCGGCTCGTCCTTTGGCTACACCTTC. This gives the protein CASSGSSFGYTF.

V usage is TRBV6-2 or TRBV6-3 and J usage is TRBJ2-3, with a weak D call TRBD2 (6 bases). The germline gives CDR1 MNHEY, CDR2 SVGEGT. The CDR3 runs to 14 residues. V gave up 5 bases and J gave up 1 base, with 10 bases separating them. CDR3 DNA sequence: TGTGCCAGCAGTGGGGGGTCTGGCACAGATACGCAGTATTTT. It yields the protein CASSGGSGTDTQYF.

The CDR3, as DNA: TGTGCCAGCAGTGATAGCGGGGGGGCCAAAAACATTCAGTACTTC. This codes for CASSDSGGAKNIQYF. The chain recombines TRBV6-1 with TRBJ2-4, with 10 nucleotides matching TRBD2. There are 15 residues in the CDR3. CDR1 and CDR2 from the germline V gene are MNHNS and SASEGT. J gave up 1 base and V 3 bases, and 0 bases lay outside the gene matches.

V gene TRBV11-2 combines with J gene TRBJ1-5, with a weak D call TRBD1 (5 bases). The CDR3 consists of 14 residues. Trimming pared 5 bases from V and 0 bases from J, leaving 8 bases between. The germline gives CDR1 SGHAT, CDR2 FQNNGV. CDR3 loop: CASSLTVSNQPQHF. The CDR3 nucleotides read TGTGCCAGCAGCCTGACAGTTAGCAATCAGCCCCAGCATTTT.

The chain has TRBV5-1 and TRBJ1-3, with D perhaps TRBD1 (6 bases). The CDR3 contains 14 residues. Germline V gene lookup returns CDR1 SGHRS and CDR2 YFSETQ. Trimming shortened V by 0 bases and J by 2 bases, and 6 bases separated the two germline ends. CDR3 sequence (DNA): TGCGCCAGCAGCTTGGACAGGGCTGGAAACACCATATATTTT. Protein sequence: CASSLDRAGNTIYF.

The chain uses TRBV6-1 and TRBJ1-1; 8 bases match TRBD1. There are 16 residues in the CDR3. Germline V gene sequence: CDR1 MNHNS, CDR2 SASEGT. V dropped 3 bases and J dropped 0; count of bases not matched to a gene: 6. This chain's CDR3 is CASSEWQGALNTEAFF. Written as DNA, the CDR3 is TGTGCCAGCAGTGAGTGGCAGGGGGCCTTGAACACTGAAGCTTTCTTT.

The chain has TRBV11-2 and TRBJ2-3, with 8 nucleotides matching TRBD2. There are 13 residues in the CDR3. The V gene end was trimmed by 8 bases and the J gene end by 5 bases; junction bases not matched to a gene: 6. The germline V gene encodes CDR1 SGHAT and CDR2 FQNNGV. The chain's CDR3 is CASLGGAGDTQYF. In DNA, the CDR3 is TGTGCCAGCCTCGGGGGGGCCGGAGATACGCAGTATTTT.

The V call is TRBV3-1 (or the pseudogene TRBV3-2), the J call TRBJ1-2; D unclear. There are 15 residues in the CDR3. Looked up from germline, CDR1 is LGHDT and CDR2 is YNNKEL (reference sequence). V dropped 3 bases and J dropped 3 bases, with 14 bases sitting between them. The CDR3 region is CASSQRGGSHYGYTF. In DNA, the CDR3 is TGTGCCAGCAGCCAGCGGGGAGGGTCTCACTATGGCTACACCTTC.

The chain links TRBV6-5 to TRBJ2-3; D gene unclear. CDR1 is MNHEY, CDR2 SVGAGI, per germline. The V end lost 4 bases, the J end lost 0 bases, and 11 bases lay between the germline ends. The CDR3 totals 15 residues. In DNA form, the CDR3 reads TGTGCCAGCAGTTCCCTGGGCACCAGCACAGATACGCAGTATTTT. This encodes CASSSLGTSTDTQYF.

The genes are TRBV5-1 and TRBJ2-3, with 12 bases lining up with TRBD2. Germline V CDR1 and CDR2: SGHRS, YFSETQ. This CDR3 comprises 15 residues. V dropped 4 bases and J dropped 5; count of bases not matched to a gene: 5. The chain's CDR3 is CASSELAGGVDTQYF. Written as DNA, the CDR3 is TGCGCCAGCAGCGAACTAGCGGGGGGCGTAGATACGCAGTATTTT.

The CDR3 region is CASSQDVGPAEQFF. In DNA form, the CDR3 reads TGTGCCAGCAGCCAAGATGTGGGGCCGGCTGAGCAGTTCTTC. This chain joins TRBV14 and TRBJ2-1; D is possibly TRBD1 (5 bases). The germline CDR1 and CDR2 sequences are SGHDN and FVKESK. The CDR3 has 14 residues. Between the trimmed V and J ends, which lost 0 bases and 9 bases, there was a span of 12 bases.

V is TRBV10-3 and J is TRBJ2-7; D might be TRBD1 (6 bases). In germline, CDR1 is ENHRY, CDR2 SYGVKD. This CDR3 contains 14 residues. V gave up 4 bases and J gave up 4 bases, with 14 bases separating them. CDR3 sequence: CAISVTGIGYEQYF. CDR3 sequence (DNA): TGTGCCATCAGTGTAACAGGGATCGGGTACGAGCAGTACTTC.

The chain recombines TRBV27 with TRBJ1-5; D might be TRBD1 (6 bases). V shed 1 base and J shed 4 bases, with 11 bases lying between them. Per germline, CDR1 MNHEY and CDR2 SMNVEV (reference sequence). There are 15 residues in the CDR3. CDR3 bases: TGTGCCAGCAGTTTATTTCGGACAGCAAATCAGCCCCAGCATTTT. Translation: CASSLFRTANQPQHF.

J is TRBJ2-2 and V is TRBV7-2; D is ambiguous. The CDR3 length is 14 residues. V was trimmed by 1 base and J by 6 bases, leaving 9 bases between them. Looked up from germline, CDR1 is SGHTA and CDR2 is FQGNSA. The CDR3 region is CASSLEYSAGELFF. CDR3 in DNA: TGTGCCAGCAGCTTAGAATATTCTGCCGGGGAGCTGTTTTTT.

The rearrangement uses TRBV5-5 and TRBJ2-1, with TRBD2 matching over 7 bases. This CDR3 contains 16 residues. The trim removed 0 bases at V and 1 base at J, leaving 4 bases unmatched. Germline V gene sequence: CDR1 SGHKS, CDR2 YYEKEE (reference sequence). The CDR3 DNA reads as TGTGCCAGCAGCTTGGGCACTAGCGCTTCCTACAATGAGCAGTTCTTC. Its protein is CASSLGTSASYNEQFF.